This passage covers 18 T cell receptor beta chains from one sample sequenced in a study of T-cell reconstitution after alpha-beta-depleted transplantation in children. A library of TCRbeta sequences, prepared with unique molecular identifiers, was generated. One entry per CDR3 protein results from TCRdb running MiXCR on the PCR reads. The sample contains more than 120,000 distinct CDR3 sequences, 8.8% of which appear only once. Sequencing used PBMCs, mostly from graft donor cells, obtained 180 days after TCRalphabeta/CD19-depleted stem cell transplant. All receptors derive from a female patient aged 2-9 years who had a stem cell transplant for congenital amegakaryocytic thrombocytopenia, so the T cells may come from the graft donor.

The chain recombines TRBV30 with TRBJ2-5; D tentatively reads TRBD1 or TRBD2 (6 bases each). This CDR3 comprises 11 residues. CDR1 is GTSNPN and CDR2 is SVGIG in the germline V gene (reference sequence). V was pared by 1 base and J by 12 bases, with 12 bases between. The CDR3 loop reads CAWSDGGRKYF. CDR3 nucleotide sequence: TGTGCCTGGAGTGACGGGGGCCGTAAGTACTTC. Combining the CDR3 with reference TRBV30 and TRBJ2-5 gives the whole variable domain SQTIHQWPATLVQPVGSPLSLECTVEGTSNPNLYWYRQAAGRGLQLLFYSVGIGQISSEVPQNLSASRPQDRQFILSSKKLLLSDSGFYLCAWSDGGRKYFGPGTRLLVL.

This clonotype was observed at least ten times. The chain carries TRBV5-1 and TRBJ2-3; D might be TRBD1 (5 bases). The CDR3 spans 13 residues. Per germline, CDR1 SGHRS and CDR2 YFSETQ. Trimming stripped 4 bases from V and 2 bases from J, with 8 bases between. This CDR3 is CASSPRDTDTQYF. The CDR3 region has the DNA TGCGCCAGCAGCCCCAGGGACACAGATACGCAGTATTTT.

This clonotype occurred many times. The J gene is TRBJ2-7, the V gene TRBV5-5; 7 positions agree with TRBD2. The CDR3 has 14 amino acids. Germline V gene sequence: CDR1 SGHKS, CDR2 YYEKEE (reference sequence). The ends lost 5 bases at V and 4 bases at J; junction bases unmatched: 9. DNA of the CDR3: TGTGCCAGCAGTGCGGCTAGCGGAATATACGAGCAGTACTTC. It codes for CASSAASGIYEQYF.

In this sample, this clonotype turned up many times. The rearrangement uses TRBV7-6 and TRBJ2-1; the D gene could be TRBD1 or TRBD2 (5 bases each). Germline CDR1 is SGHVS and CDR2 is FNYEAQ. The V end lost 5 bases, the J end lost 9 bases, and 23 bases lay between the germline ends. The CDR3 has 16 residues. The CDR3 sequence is CASSPSIGTPRGEQFF. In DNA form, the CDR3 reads TGTGCCAGCAGCCCAAGTATTGGGACCCCACGGGGTGAGCAGTTCTTC. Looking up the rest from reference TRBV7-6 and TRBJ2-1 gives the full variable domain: GAGVSQSPRYKVTKRGQDVALRCDPISGHVSLYWYRQALGQGPEFLTYFNYEAQQDKSGLPNDRFSAERPEGSISTLTIQRTEQRDSAMYRCASSPSIGTPRGEQFFGPGTRLTVL.

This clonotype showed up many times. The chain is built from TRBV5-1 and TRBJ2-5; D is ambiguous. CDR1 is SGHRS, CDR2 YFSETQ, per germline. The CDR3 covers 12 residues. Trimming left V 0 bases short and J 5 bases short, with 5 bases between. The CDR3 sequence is CASSLELETQYF. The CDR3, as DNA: TGCGCCAGCAGCTTGGAACTCGAGACCCAGTACTTC.

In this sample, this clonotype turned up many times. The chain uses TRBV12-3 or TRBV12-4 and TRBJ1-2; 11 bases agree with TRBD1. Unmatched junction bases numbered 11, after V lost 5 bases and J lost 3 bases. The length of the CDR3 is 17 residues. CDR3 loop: CASSRSRDRGEDYGYTF. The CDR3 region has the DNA TGTGCCAGCAGTCGTAGCCGGGACAGGGGGGAGGACTATGGCTACACCTTC.

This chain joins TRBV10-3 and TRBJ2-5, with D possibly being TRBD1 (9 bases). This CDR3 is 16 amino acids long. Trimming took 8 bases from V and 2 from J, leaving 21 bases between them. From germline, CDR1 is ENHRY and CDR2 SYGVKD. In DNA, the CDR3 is TGTGCCATCGGCTCGGGAGGGGACAGGGAACAAGAGACCCAGTACTTC. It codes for CAIGSGGDREQETQYF.

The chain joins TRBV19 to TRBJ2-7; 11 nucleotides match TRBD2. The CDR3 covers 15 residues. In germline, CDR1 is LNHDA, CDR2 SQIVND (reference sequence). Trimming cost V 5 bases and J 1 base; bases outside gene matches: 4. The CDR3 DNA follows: TGTGCCAGTAGTCGACTAGCGGGGAATTCCTACGAGCAGTACTTC. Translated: CASSRLAGNSYEQYF.

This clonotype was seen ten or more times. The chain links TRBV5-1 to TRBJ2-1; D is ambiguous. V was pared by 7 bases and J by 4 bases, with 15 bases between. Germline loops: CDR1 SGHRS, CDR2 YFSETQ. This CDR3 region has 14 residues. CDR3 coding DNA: TGCGCCAGCTCCCCGGGCGAGAGGTACAATGAGCAGTTCTTC. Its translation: CASSPGERYNEQFF. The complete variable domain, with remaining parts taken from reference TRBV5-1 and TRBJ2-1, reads KAGVTQTPRYLIKTRGQQVTLSCSPISGHRSVSWYQQTPGQGLQFLFEYFSETQRNKGNFPGRFSGRQFSNSRSEMNVSTLELGDSALYLCASSPGERYNEQFFGPGTRLTVL.

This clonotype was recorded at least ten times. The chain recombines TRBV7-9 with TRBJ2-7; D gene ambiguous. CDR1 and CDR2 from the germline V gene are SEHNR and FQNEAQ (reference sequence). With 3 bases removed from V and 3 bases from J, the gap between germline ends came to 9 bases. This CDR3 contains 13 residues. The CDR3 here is CASSLGPFYEQYF. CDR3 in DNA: TGTGCCAGCAGCTTGGGTCCCTTCTACGAGCAGTACTTC.

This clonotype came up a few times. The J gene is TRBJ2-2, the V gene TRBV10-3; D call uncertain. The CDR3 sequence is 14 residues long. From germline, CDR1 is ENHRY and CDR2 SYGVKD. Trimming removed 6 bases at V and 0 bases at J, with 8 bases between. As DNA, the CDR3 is TGTGCCATCAGAGCAGGCCCGAACACCGGGGAGCTGTTTTTT. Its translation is CAIRAGPNTGELFF.

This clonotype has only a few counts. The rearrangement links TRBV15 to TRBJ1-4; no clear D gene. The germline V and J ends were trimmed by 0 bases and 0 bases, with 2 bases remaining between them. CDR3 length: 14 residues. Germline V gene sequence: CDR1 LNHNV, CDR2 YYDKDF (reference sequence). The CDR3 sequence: CATSRDATNEKLFF. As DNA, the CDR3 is TGTGCCACCAGCAGAGACGCAACTAATGAAAAACTGTTTTTT.

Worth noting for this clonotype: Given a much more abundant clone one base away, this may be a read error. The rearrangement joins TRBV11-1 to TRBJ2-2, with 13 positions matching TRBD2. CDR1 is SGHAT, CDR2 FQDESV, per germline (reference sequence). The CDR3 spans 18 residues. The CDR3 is CAGSPRRTSGRFGGELFF. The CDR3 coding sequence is TGTGCCGGCAGCCCCCGCCGGACTAGCGGGAGATTTGGCGGGGAGCTGTTTTTT.

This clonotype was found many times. CDR3 loop: CASSVVLNTGELFF. The CDR3 nucleotides read TGTGCCAGCAGCGTAGTCCTGAACACCGGGGAGCTGTTTTTT. The chain combines TRBV9 with TRBJ2-2; D gene unclear. Trimming took 0 bases from V and 1 from J, leaving 4 bases between them. Germline V CDR1 and CDR2: SGDLS, YYNGEE. The CDR3 loop spans 14 amino acids.

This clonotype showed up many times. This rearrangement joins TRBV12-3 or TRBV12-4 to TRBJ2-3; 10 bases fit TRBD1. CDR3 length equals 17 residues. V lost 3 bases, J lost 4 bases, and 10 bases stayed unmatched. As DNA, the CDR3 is TGTGCCAGCAGTTTCGTCTTGGGACAGGGGTTTTCAGATACGCAGTATTTT. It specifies CASSFVLGQGFSDTQYF.

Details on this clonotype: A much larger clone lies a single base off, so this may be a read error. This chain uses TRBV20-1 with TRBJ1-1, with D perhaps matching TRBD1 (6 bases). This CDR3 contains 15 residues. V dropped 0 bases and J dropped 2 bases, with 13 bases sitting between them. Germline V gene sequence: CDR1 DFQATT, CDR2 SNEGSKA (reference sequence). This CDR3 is CSARDRGSINTEAFF. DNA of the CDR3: TGCAGTGCTAGAGACAGGGGTTCCATAAACACTGAAGCTTTCTTT.

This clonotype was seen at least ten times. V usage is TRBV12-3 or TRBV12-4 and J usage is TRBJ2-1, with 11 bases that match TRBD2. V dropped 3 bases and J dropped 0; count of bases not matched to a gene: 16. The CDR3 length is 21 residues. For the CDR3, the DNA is TGTGCCAGCAGTTTGGGGCCTCTAGCGGGAGGCCTCTCTGGCTCCTACAATGAGCAGTTCTTC. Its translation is CASSLGPLAGGLSGSYNEQFF.

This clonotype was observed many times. In nucleotides, the CDR3 is TGCGCCAGCAGCTTGGGATCAGCGGGGGAGACCCAGTACTTC. Its protein is CASSLGSAGETQYF. This chain uses TRBV5-1 with TRBJ2-5; the match to TRBD2 covers 7 bases. The CDR3 sequence is 14 residues long. The V segment lost 0 bases and the J segment 5 bases; nucleotides outside the gene matches: 4. The germline V gene has CDR1 SGHRS and CDR2 YFSETQ. The complete variable domain, with remaining parts taken from reference TRBV5-1 and TRBJ2-5, reads KAGVTQTPRYLIKTRGQQVTLSCSPISGHRSVSWYQQTPGQGLQFLFEYFSETQRNKGNFPGRFSGRQFSNSRSEMNVSTLELGDSALYLCASSLGSAGETQYFGPGTRLLVL.